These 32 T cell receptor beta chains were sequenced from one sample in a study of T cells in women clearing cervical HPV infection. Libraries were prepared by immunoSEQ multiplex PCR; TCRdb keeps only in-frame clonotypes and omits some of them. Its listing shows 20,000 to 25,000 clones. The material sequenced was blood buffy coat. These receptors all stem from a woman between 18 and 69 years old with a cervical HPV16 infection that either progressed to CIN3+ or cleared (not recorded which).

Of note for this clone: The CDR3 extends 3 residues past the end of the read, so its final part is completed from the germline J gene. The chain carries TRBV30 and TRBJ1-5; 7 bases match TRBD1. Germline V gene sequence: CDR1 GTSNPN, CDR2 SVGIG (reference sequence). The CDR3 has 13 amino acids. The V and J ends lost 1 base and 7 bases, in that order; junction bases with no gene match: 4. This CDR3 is CAWSGQGLQPQHF. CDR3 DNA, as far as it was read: TGTGCCTGGAGTGGACAGGGTCTACAGCCC.

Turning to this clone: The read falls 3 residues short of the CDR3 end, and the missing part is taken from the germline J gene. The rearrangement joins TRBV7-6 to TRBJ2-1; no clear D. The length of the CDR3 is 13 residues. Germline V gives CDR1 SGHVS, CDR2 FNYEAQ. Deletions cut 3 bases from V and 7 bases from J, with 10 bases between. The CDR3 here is CASSFGFGNEQFF. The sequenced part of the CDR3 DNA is TGTGCCAGCAGCTTCGGGTTTGGTAATGAG.

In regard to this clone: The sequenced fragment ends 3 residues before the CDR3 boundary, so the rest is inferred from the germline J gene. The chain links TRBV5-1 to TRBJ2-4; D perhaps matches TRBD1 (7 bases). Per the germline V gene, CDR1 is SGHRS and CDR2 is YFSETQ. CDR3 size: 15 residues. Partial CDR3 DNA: TGCGCCAGCAGCTTGGAGGGGGCCGGGAGCTATGGT. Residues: CASSLEGAGSYG. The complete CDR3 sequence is CASSLEGAGSYGQYF.

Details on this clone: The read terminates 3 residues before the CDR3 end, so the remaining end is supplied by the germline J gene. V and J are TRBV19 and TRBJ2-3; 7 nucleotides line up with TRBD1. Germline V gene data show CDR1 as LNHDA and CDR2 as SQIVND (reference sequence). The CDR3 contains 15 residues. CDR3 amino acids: CASSPDRYSNQPQYF. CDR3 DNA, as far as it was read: TGTGCCAGTAGCCCGGACAGGTATAGCAATCAGCCG.

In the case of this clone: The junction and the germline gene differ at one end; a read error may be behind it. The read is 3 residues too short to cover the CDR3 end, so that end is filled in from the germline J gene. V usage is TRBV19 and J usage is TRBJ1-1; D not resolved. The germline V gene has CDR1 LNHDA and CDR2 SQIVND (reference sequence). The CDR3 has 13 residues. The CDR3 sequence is CASSLIMNPEAFF. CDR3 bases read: TGTGCCAGTAGTCTAATAATGAACCCTGAA.

The CDR3 bases that were read are TGCAGTGCGTATCACCCCATGGTAGCGGCTCATAGCACAGATACG. It encodes CSAYHPMVAAHSTDT. The full CDR3 protein reads CSAYHPMVAAHSTDTQYF. The J gene is TRBJ2-3, the V gene TRBV20-1; D might be TRBD2 (6 bases). Read data end 3 residues before the CDR3 end; the end is taken from the germline J gene. V was cut by 6 bases and J by 0 bases, with 25 bases left in between. The CDR3 extends over 18 amino acids. The germline CDR1 and CDR2 sequences are DFQATT and SNEGSKA (reference sequence).

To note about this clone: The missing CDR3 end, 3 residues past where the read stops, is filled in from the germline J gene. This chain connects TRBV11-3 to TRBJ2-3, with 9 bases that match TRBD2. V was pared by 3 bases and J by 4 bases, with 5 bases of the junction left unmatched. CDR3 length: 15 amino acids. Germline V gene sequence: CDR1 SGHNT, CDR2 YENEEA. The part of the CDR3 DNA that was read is TGTGCCAGCAGCTTTAGCGGGGGTGAGGCAGATACG. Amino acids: CASSFSGGEADT. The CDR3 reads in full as CASSFSGGEADTQYF.

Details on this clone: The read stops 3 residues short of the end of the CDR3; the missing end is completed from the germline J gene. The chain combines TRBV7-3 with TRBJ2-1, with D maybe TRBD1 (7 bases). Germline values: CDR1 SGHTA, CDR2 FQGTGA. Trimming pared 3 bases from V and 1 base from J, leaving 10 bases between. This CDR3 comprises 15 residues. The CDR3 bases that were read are TGTGCCAGCAGCTTTGCAGGGGGGTCCTACAATGAG. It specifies CASSFAGGSYNE. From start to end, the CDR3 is CASSFAGGSYNEQFF.

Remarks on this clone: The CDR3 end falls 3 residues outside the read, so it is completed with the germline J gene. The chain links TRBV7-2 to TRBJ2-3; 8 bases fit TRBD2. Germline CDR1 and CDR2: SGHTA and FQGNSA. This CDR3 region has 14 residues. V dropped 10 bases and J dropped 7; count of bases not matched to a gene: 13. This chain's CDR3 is CATRLAGGVNTQYF. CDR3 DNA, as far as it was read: TGTGCCACTCGTCTGGCGGGAGGAGTTAATACG.

The CDR3 spells CASRLDHSSYEQYF. Partial CDR3 DNA: TGTGCCAGCAGACTCGACCACAGCTCCTACGAG. The chain links TRBV7-2 to TRBJ2-7; D unclear. The DNA ends 3 residues before the CDR3 does, and the rest of the CDR3 is filled in from the germline J gene. Trimming removed 6 bases from V and 0 bases from J, with 12 bases in between. CDR1 and CDR2 (germline): SGHTA, FQGNSA. The CDR3 extends over 14 amino acids.

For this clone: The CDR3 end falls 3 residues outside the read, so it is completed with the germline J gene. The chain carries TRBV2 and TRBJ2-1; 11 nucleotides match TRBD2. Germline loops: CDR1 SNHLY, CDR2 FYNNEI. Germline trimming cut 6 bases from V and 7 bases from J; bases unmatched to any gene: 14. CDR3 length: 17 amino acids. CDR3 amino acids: CASRGSGSGGAGNEQFF. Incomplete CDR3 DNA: TGTGCCAGCAGGGGGAGCGGTAGCGGGGGGGCGGGGAATGAG.

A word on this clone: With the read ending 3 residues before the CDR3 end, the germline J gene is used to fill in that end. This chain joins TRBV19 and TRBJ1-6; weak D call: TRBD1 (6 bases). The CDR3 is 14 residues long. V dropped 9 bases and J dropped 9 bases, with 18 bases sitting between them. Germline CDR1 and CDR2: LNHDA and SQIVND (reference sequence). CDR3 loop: CASKDRDISSPLHF. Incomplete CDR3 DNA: TGTGCCAGCAAAGATCGGGACATCAGTTCACCC.

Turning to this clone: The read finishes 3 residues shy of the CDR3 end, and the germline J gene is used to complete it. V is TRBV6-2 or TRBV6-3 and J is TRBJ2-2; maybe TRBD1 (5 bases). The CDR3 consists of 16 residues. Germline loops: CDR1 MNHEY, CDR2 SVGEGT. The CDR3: CASSPTRGSGANVLFF. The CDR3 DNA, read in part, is TGTGCCAGCAGTCCGACAAGGGGCTCTGGGGCCAACGTG.

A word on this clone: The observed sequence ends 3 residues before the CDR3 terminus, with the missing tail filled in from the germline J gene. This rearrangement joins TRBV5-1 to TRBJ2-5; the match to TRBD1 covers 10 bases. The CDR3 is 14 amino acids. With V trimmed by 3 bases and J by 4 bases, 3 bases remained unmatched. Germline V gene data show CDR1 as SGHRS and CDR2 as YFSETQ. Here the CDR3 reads CASSSGQGRETQYF. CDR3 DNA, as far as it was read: TGCGCCAGCAGCTCGGGACAGGGGAGAGAGACC.

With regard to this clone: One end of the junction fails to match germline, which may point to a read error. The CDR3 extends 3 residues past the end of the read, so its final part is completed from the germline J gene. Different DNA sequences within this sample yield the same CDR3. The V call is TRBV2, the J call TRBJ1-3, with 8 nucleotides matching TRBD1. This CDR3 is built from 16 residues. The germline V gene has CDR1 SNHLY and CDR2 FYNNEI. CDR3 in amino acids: CASRTPGTGGGNTIYF. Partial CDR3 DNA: TGTGCCAGCAGAACTCCCGGGACAGGCGGGGGAAACACG.

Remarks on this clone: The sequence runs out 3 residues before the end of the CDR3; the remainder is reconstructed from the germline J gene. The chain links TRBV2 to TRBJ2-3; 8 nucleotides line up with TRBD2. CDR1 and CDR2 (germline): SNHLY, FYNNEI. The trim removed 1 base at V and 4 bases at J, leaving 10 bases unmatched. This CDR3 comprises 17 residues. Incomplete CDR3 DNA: TGTGCCAGCAGTGAAGGTTGGGCGGGAGGAATGTCAGATACG. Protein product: CASSEGWAGGMSDT. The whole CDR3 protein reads CASSEGWAGGMSDTQYF.

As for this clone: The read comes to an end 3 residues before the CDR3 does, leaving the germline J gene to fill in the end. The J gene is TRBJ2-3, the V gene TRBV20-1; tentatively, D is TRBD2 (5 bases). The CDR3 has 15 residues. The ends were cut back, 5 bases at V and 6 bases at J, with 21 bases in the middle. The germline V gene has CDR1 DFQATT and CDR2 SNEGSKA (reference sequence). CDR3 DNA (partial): TGCAGTGCTGACCGACCGGAGGCTTTAGGGGATACG. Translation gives CSADRPEALGDT. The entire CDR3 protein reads CSADRPEALGDTQYF.

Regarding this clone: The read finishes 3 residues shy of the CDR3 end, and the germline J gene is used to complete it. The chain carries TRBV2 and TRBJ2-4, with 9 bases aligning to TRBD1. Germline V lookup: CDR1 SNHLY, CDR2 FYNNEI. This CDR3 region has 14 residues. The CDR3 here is CASSEGQGINGQYF. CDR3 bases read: TGTGCCAGCAGCGAGGGACAGGGAATTAATGGT.

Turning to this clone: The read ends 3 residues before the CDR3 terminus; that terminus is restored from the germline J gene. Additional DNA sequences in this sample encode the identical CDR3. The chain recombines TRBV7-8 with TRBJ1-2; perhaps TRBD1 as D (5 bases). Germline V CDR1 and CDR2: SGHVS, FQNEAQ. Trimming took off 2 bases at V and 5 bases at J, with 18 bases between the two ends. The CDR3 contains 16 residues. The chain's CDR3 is CASSLSWGEGEYGYTF. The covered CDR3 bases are TGTGCCAGCAGCTTAAGTTGGGGGGAAGGGGAGTATGGC.

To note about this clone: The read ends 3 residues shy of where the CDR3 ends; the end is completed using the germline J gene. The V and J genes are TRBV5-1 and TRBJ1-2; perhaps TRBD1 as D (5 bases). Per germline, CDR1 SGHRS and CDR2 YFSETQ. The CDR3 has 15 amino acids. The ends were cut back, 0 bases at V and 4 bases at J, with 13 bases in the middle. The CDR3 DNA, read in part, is TGCGCCAGCAGCTTGGCGGAGGGGCGAGGCTATGGC. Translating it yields CASSLAEGRGYG. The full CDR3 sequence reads CASSLAEGRGYGYTF.

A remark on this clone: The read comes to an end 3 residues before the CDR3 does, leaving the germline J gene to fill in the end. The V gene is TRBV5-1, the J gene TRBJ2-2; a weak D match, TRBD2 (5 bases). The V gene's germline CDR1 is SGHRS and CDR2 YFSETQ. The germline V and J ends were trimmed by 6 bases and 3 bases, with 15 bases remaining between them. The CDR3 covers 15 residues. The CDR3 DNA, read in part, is TGCGCCAGCACCCACCTGAGGGCCGACACCGGGGAG. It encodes CASTHLRADTGE. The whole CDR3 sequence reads CASTHLRADTGELFF. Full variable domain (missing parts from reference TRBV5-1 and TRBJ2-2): KAGVTQTPRYLIKTRGQQVTLSCSPISGHRSVSWYQQTPGQGLQFLFEYFSETQRNKGNFPGRFSGRQFSNSRSEMNVSTLELGDSALYLCASTHLRADTGELFFGEGSRLTVL.

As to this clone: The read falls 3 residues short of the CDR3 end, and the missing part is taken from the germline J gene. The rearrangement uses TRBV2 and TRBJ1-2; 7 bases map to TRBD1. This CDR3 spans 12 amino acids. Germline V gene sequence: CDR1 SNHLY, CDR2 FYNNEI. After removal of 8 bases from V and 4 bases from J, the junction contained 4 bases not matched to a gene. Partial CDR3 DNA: TGTGCCAGCTCGACAGGGTTCTATGGC. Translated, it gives CASSTGFYG. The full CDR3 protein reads CASSTGFYGYTF.

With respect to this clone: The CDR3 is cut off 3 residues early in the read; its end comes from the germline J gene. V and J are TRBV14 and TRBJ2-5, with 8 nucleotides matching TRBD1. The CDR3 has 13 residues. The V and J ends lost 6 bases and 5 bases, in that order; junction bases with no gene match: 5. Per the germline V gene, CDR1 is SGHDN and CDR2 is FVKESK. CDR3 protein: CASRDRGGETQYF. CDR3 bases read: TGTGCCAGCAGAGACAGGGGCGGTGAGACC.

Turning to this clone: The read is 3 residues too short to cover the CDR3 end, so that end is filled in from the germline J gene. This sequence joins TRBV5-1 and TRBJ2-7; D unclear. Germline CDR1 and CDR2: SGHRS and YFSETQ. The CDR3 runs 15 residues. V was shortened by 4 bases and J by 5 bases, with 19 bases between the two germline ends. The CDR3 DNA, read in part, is TGCGCCAGCAGCACAACCCCGGGTGCAGTCCACGAG. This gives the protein CASSTTPGAVHE. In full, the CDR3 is CASSTTPGAVHEQYF.

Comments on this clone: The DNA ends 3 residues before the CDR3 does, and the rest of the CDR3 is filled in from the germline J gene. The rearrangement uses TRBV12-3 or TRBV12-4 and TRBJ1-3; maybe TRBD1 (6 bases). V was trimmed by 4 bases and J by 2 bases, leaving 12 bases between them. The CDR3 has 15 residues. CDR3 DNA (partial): TGTGCCAGCAGTTCCGAGAACAGGGCTGGAAACACC. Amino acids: CASSSENRAGNT. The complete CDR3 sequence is CASSSENRAGNTIYF.

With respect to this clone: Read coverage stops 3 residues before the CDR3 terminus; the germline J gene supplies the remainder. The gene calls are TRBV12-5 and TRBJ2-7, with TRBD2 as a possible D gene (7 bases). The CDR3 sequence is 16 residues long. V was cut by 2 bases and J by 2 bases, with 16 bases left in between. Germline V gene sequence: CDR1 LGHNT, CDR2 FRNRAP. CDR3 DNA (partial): TGTGCTAGTGGTTTGAGTAGGGGGGGCCCTACCTACGAG. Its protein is CASGLSRGGPTYE. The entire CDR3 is CASGLSRGGPTYEQYF.

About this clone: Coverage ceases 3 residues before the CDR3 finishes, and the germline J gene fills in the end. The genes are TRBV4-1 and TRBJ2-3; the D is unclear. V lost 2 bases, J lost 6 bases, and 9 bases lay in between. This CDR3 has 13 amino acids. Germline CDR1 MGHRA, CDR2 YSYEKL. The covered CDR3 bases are TGCGCCAGCAGCCAATTTCCCTCGGATACG. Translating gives CASSQFPSDT. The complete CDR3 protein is CASSQFPSDTQYF.

Here the CDR3 reads CASSPRAQTNTGELFF. CDR3 DNA (partial): TGTGCCAGCTCACCACGGGCGCAGACGAACACCGGGGAG. This sequence joins TRBV18 and TRBJ2-2; D not resolved. Read sequence stops 3 residues before the CDR3 end, and the germline J gene provides the missing end. This CDR3 has 16 amino acids. Germline CDR1 and CDR2: KGHSH and LQKENI. Trimming removed 1 base from V and 0 bases from J, with 9 bases in between.

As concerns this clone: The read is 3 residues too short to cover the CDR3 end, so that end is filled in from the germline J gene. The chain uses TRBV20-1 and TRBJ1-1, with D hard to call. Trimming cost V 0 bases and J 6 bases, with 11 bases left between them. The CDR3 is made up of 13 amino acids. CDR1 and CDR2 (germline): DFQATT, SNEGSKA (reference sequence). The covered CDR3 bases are TGCAGTGCTAGAGAAGGTGGTGATCCTGAA. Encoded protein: CSAREGGDPE. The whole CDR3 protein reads CSAREGGDPEAFF.

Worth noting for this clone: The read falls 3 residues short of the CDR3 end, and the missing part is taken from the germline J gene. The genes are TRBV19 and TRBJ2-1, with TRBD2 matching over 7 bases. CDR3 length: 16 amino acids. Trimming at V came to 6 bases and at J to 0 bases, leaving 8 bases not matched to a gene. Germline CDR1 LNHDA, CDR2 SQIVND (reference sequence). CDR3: CASRPEAGSSYNEQFF. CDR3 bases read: TGTGCCAGTAGACCGGAAGCGGGGAGCTCCTACAATGAG.

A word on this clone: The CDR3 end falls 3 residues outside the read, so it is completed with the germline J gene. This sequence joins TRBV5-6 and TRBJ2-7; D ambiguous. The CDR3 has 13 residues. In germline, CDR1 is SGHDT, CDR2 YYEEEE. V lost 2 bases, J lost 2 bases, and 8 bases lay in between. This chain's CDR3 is CASSFGVTYEQYF. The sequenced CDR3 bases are TGTGCCAGCAGCTTCGGTGTGACCTACGAG.

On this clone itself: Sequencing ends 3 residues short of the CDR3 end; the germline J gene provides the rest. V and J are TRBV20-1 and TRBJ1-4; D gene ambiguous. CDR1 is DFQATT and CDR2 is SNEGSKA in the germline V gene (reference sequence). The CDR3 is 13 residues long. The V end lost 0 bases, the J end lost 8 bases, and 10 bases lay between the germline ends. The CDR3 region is CSARDILGEKLFF. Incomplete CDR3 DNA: TGCAGTGCTAGAGACATACTCGGGGAAAAA.